These 30 T cell receptor beta chains were all obtained from the same sample, sequenced in a study of control samples from healthy donors and cancer patients. The method was immunoSEQ multiplex PCR; TCRdb's version includes in-frame clones alone and lacks a portion of them. The table records roughly 160,000 clones, 94% of them present only once. The specimen was PBMCs. The receptors derive from a man aged 60-69 years with colorectal cancer.

The chain joins TRBV3-1 (or the pseudogene TRBV3-2) to TRBJ2-7; 11 bases agree with TRBD1. Trimming removed 3 bases from V and 3 bases from J; junction bases left unmatched: 4. The CDR3 extends over 15 amino acids. Germline assignment: CDR1 LGHDT and CDR2 YNNKEL (reference sequence). DNA for the CDR3: TGTGCCAGCAGCCACCTGGGACAGGGGGACTACGAGCAGTACTTC. Translating it yields CASSHLGQGDYEQYF.

The gene calls are TRBV7-2 and TRBJ2-3; tentative D call: TRBD1 (6 bases). Germline loops: CDR1 SGHTA, CDR2 FQGNSA. The CDR3 length is 15 residues. V lost 4 bases, J lost 2 bases, and 13 bases lay in between. The CDR3: CASSWDKFFTDTQYF. DNA for the CDR3: TGTGCCAGCAGCTGGGACAAATTCTTCACAGATACGCAGTATTTT.

The chain combines TRBV5-5 with TRBJ1-6; weak D call: TRBD1 (5 bases). The CDR3 covers 14 residues. Trimming stripped 0 bases from V and 9 bases from J, with 10 bases between. Per the germline V gene, CDR1 is SGHKS and CDR2 is YYEKEE (reference sequence). CDR3 nucleotides: TGTGCCAGCAGCTTGGAGGGGCGCGGTTCACCCCTCCACTTT. Its protein is CASSLEGRGSPLHF.

This sequence joins TRBV6-1 and TRBJ1-1, with 7 positions matching TRBD1. The CDR3 spans 16 residues. The V gene end was trimmed by 3 bases and the J gene end by 5 bases; junction bases not matched to a gene: 12. CDR1 is MNHNS and CDR2 is SASEGT in the germline V gene. The CDR3: CASSEGDSSWVTEAFF. In DNA form, the CDR3 reads TGTGCCAGCAGTGAGGGGGACAGCTCCTGGGTTACTGAAGCTTTCTTT.

V is TRBV4-2 and J is TRBJ2-3; 9 bases align to TRBD2. V was pared by 3 bases and J by 2 bases, with 6 bases of the junction left unmatched. This CDR3 is built from 16 residues. The germline V gene has CDR1 LGHNA and CDR2 YNFKEQ. In DNA, the CDR3 is TGTGCCAGCAGCCACGGGACTAGCCCTATCACAGATACGCAGTATTTT. Translating gives CASSHGTSPITDTQYF.

The rearrangement links TRBV11-1 to TRBJ1-1; maybe TRBD1 (6 bases). Trimming took 4 bases from V and 4 from J, leaving 13 bases between them. CDR1 is SGHAT, CDR2 FQDESV, per germline (reference sequence). This CDR3 region has 14 residues. The CDR3 bases are TGTGCCAGCAGCTCTCAGGGGAGAGCCACTGAAGCTTTCTTT. This encodes CASSSQGRATEAFF.

The chain employs TRBV10-3 and TRBJ2-2; TRBD2 is a possible D gene (5 bases). CDR3 length: 15 amino acids. Trimming took off 2 bases at V and 7 bases at J, with 14 bases between the two ends. Germline CDR1 is ENHRY and CDR2 is SYGVKD. DNA of the CDR3: TGTGCCATCAGTGAGATTAGACCCGGGGACGGGGAGCTGTTTTTT. This gives the protein CAISEIRPGDGELFF.

V is TRBV29-1 and J is TRBJ2-1; TRBD1 aligns across 9 bases. With 4 bases clipped from V and 7 bases from J, the junction kept 5 bases outside the gene matches. The CDR3 contains 13 residues. Per the germline V gene, CDR1 is SQVTM and CDR2 is ANQGSEA. CDR3 sequence: CSVVPGQGNEQFF. The CDR3 DNA sequence: TGCAGCGTTGTACCGGGACAGGGTAATGAGCAGTTCTTC.

This clone was recorded only once. The rearrangement uses TRBV6-5 and TRBJ1-2; tentatively, D is TRBD1 (5 bases). Trimming took off 7 bases at V and 4 bases at J, with 19 bases between the two ends. Germline V gene lookup returns CDR1 MNHEY and CDR2 SVGAGI. This CDR3 comprises 15 residues. For the CDR3, the DNA is TGTGCCAGCATCCAGTGGAGCGGGGCAGGCTATGGCTACACCTTC. It codes for CASIQWSGAGYGYTF.

The chain joins TRBV27 to TRBJ2-3; D ambiguous. Germline V gives CDR1 MNHEY, CDR2 SMNVEV (reference sequence). V dropped 8 bases and J dropped 1 base, with 10 bases sitting between them. The CDR3 covers 13 residues. CDR3 coding DNA: TGTGCCAGCCGCAAAGCCGGCACAGATACGCAGTATTTT. Translation: CASRKAGTDTQYF.

The table lists this clone with a count of one. The rearrangement links TRBV14 to TRBJ2-7; D is unresolved. Looked up from germline, CDR1 is SGHDN and CDR2 is FVKESK. V was cut by 3 bases and J by 2 bases, with 2 bases left in between. The CDR3 is 11 amino acids. The CDR3, as DNA: TGTGCCAGCAGCCAGACCTACGAGCAGTACTTC. Translating it yields CASSQTYEQYF.

The rearrangement links TRBV9 to TRBJ2-5; D call uncertain. The germline V gene encodes CDR1 SGDLS and CDR2 YYNGEE. Trimming took 0 bases from V and 0 from J, leaving 9 bases between them. This CDR3 contains 15 residues. CDR3 sequence (DNA): TGTGCCAGCAGCGTAGGTTTAGGAGACCAAGAGACCCAGTACTTC. Encoded protein: CASSVGLGDQETQYF.

This rearrangement joins TRBV27 to TRBJ1-3; TRBD1 might be the D (5 bases). This CDR3 contains 14 residues. Trimming shortened V by 2 bases and J by 11 bases, and 16 bases separated the two germline ends. The germline CDR1 and CDR2 sequences are MNHEY and SMNVEV (reference sequence). The CDR3 is CASSLSRQGGPIYF. CDR3 sequence (DNA): TGTGCCAGCAGTTTAAGCCGGCAGGGAGGTCCCATATATTTT.

V usage is TRBV28 and J usage is TRBJ1-2, with D uncertain. V dropped 6 bases and J dropped 1 base, with 12 bases sitting between them. Per germline, CDR1 MDHEN and CDR2 SYDVKM. The CDR3 totals 14 residues. CDR3 bases: TGTGCCAGCAGCGAGGGCAGGATTAACTATGGCTACACCTTC. As protein: CASSEGRINYGYTF.

The V call is TRBV3-1 (or the pseudogene TRBV3-2), the J call TRBJ1-2; the match to TRBD1 covers 8 bases. Trimming took 4 bases from V and 4 from J; bases not matched to a gene: 8. This CDR3 contains 15 residues. The germline CDR1 and CDR2 sequences are LGHDT and YNNKEL (reference sequence). The CDR3 loop is CASSPTWTGSYGYTF. The CDR3 nucleotides are TGTGCCAGCAGCCCAACATGGACAGGGAGCTATGGCTACACCTTC.

CDR3 sequence: CASSQDWVWGYTF. The CDR3 coding sequence is TGCGCCAGCAGCCAAGATTGGGTCTGGGGCTACACCTTC. V and J are TRBV4-1 and TRBJ1-2; no clear D gene. V lost 0 bases to trimming and J lost 8 bases, with 10 bases between them. In germline, CDR1 is MGHRA, CDR2 YSYEKL. The CDR3 extends over 13 amino acids.

This chain connects TRBV4-3 to TRBJ2-3; D assignment may be TRBD1 or TRBD2 (5 bases each). Per the germline V gene, CDR1 is LGHNA and CDR2 is YSLEER. The CDR3 is 16 amino acids. The V end lost 4 bases, the J end lost 2 bases, and 16 bases lay between the germline ends. The CDR3 DNA reads as TGCGCCAGCAGCCTGGGGACGGACCAATTCACAGATACGCAGTATTTT. The encoded protein is CASSLGTDQFTDTQYF.

The chain couples TRBV18 to TRBJ2-7, with 7 nucleotides matching TRBD1. J lost 2 bases, V lost 6 bases, and 13 bases had no gene match. The germline V gene has CDR1 KGHSH and CDR2 LQKENI. This CDR3 contains 16 residues. The DNA for the CDR3 is TGTGCCAGCTCGCCTACTCGACAGGGTGGGACCTACGAGCAGTACTTC. It codes for CASSPTRQGGTYEQYF.

A single count supports this clone. The chain employs TRBV5-1 and TRBJ1-2; a weak D match, TRBD1 (6 bases). Germline values: CDR1 SGHRS, CDR2 YFSETQ. Trimming removed 0 bases from V and 0 bases from J, with 15 bases in between. This CDR3 has 17 residues. Here the CDR3 reads CASSLGQEPNPNYGYTF. As DNA, the CDR3 is TGCGCCAGCAGCTTGGGACAGGAGCCTAATCCTAACTATGGCTACACCTTC.

CDR3 DNA: TGTGCCAGCAGCGTAGCTAGCGGGGGGGCGTTAGATACGCAGTATTTT. Translated, it gives CASSVASGGALDTQYF. The rearrangement joins TRBV9 to TRBJ2-3; 12 bases are shared with TRBD2. The V and J ends lost 0 bases and 5 bases, in that order; junction bases with no gene match: 4. The germline V gene encodes CDR1 SGDLS and CDR2 YYNGEE. CDR3 length: 16 amino acids.

The chain uses TRBV18 and TRBJ1-3; tentative D call: TRBD1 (5 bases). CDR1 is KGHSH, CDR2 LQKENI, per germline. The V and J ends lost 3 bases and 3 bases respectively, with 12 bases between them. This CDR3 region has 15 residues. CDR3 sequence (DNA): TGTGCCAGCTCACCCCTCGCGGGGGGTGGAAACACCATATATTTT. Encoded protein: CASSPLAGGGNTIYF.

The chain has TRBV7-9 and TRBJ1-2; D is unresolved. This CDR3 is built from 14 residues. V lost 5 bases and J 1 base, leaving 11 bases between the germline ends. Germline V gives CDR1 SEHNR, CDR2 FQNEAQ (reference sequence). The CDR3 protein is CASSLRSFNYGYTF. The CDR3 coding sequence is TGTGCCAGCAGCCTACGCAGTTTTAACTATGGCTACACCTTC.

The V call is TRBV6-2 or TRBV6-3, the J call TRBJ1-6, with 9 nucleotides matching TRBD1. V shed 2 bases, J shed 5 bases, and the junction held 7 bases outside the gene matches. The germline gives CDR1 MNHEY, CDR2 SVGEGT. The CDR3 runs to 17 residues. The CDR3 sequence: CASSYTRTGANNSPLHF. The DNA for the CDR3 is TGTGCCAGCAGTTACACGAGGACAGGGGCGAATAATTCACCCCTCCACTTT.

J is TRBJ2-1 and V is TRBV11-3, with 9 bases identical to TRBD2. This CDR3 comprises 14 residues. Losses at the gene ends were 5 bases for V and 9 bases for J; bases not matched to a gene: 8. Per the germline V gene, CDR1 is SGHNT and CDR2 is YENEEA. The CDR3 reads CASSSSGGRFEQFF. Here the CDR3 DNA reads TGTGCCAGCAGCAGTAGCGGGGGCCGGTTTGAGCAGTTCTTC.

The J gene is TRBJ2-7, the V gene TRBV6-5, with 7 bases matching TRBD1. Germline CDR1 MNHEY, CDR2 SVGAGI. V lost 0 bases and J lost 4; bases outside the gene matches: 9. The CDR3 spans 16 residues. CDR3 DNA sequence: TGTGCCAGCAGTTACTCTGGGGCAGGGGGAAAGTACGAGCAGTACTTC. The encoded protein is CASSYSGAGGKYEQYF.

The V call is TRBV6-1, the J call TRBJ2-2, with D possibly being TRBD1 (6 bases). V lost 1 base to trimming and J lost 7 bases, with 16 bases between them. The CDR3 length is 16 residues. The germline V gene encodes CDR1 MNHNS and CDR2 SASEGT. The CDR3 DNA is TGTGCCAGCAGTGAAGGTAACAGGGTCGGACGCGGGGAGCTGTTTTTT. Translation: CASSEGNRVGRGELFF.

J is TRBJ2-3 and V is TRBV11-1; 15 bases agree with TRBD2. Germline V gene sequence: CDR1 SGHAT, CDR2 FQDESV (reference sequence). There are 16 residues in the CDR3. J was trimmed by 3 bases and V by 5 bases; bases with no gene match: 3. CDR3 sequence: CASSNGLAGGTDTQYF. In nucleotides, the CDR3 is TGTGCCAGCAGCAATGGACTAGCGGGGGGGACAGATACGCAGTATTTT.

The chain links TRBV5-8 to TRBJ2-3, with a tentative D call TRBD1 (6 bases). Germline lookup yields CDR1 SGHTS and CDR2 YDEGEE. V was pared by 1 base and J by 2 bases, with 11 bases between. The CDR3 has 15 amino acids. In DNA form, the CDR3 reads TGTGCCAGCAGCTTGAGGCAGGGGATCACAGATACGCAGTATTTT. Its protein product is CASSLRQGITDTQYF.

V gene TRBV10-3 combines with J gene TRBJ1-5; D call uncertain. The germline V gene has CDR1 ENHRY and CDR2 SYGVKD. This CDR3 spans 16 amino acids. Trimming removed 3 bases from V and 2 bases from J, with 14 bases in between. The CDR3 sequence is CAISDGRVLGNQPQHF. The CDR3 DNA reads TGTGCCATCAGTGACGGACGGGTCTTAGGCAATCAGCCCCAGCATTTT.

V is TRBV6-6 and J is TRBJ1-5, with D perhaps TRBD1 (6 bases). The germline V and J ends were trimmed by 5 bases and 4 bases, with 6 bases remaining between them. The CDR3 totals 12 residues. CDR1 is MNHNY, CDR2 SVGAGI, per germline (reference sequence). CDR3 amino acids: CASSGQNQPQHF. CDR3 DNA sequence: TGTGCCAGCAGTGGACAGAATCAGCCCCAGCATTTT.